This T cell receptor beta chain was sequenced during a study of identical twins. One entry per CDR3 protein, called by TCRdb with MiXCR from the 5' RACE reads. The sample comprises around 510,000 distinct CDR3 sequences, roughly an eighth of which are singletons, and 0.8% to 1% rests with the top ten. This clonotype was counted a few times. The CDR3 totals 14 residues. Trimming removed 1 base from V and 1 base from J, with 11 bases in between. Germline V gives CDR1 DFQATT, CDR2 SNEGSKA (reference sequence). These data were likewise used in another study, on yellow fever vaccine responses in identical twins.

The V gene is TRBV20-1, the J gene TRBJ2-7; TRBD2 might be the D (6 bases). What was sequenced was CD4+ T cells sorted from blood. The sequence was obtained from a woman aged 18-35 years in good health. The CDR3 loop reads CSARVSGLSYEQYF. The CDR3 region has the DNA TGCAGTGCTAGAGTGAGCGGGTTATCCTACGAGCAGTACTTC.